This T cell receptor (beta chain) was retrieved from a study of spatial heterogeneity in lung cancer. Background on the study: Among detected sequences, beta-chain ones consistently exceeded alpha-chain ones in number.

The time point was: sample taken at primary tumor resection. Tumor, nontumor lung or frozen PBMC supplied whole RNA, sequenced without sorting. In TCRdb, the 5' RACE reads were re-called with MiXCR into one record per CDR3 protein. The table shows approximately 40,000 distinct CDR3 sequences, with approximately 6.2% occurring only once. CDR1 is SQVTM and CDR2 is ANQGSEA in the germline V gene. This CDR3 has 13 amino acids. V was clipped by 7 bases and J by 5 bases; unmatched bases: 6. This clonotype was found a few times. Sequenced material: PBMCs, taken at surgery. This chain uses TRBV29-1 with TRBJ2-5; 11 bases match TRBD1. The clonotype comes from a female donor with early-stage non-small cell lung cancer. CDR3 nucleotide sequence: TGCAGCGGTGGACAGGGGGCTGGGGAGACCCAGTACTTC. It specifies CSGGQGAGETQYF.